What follows are 26 T cell receptor beta chains derived from one specimen sequenced in a study of CD8+ T cells in alopecia areata. The authors extracted RNA and reverse transcribed it into cDNA as the sequencing template. Sequenced by immunoSEQ multiplex PCR; TCRdb stores in-frame clones only, minus some. The sample consists of 150,000 to 200,000 clones, roughly three fifths of them appearing once. Treatment given: oral pan-JAK inhibitor, 5-10 mg twice daily. Sequenced material: CD8+ T cells sorted from blood, taken at week 24, from a patient treated with tofacitinib. Receptor source: a human donor with alopecia areata.

As concerns this clone: The same CDR3 can be traced to other DNA sequences in this sample. This chain joins TRBV13 and TRBJ1-5; D is undetermined. CDR1 and CDR2 from the germline V gene are PRHDT and FYEKMQ (reference sequence). V lost 0 bases and J 7 bases, leaving 4 bases between the germline ends. There are 12 residues in the CDR3. CDR3 DNA: TGTGCCAGCAGCTTAGGGCGCCAGCCCCAGCATTTT. It yields the protein CASSLGRQPQHF.

This chain links TRBV7-9 with TRBJ2-5, with TRBD1 matching over 7 bases. Per germline, CDR1 SEHNR and CDR2 FQNEAQ (reference sequence). The trim removed 4 bases at V and 4 bases at J, leaving 9 bases unmatched. This CDR3 comprises 15 residues. CDR3 nucleotides: TGTGCCAGCAGCTCGACCACAGGGGATGGAGAGACCCAGTACTTC. The encoded protein is CASSSTTGDGETQYF.

The V gene is TRBV7-9, the J gene TRBJ1-2; possible D gene TRBD1, 6 bases. The germline V gene encodes CDR1 SEHNR and CDR2 FQNEAQ (reference sequence). The CDR3 totals 12 residues. The CDR3 bases are TGTGCGGGGGGACAAGCTAACTATGGCTACACCTTC. It codes for CAGGQANYGYTF.

In this sample, this clone turned up once. The chain carries TRBV5-6 and TRBJ1-5, with D hard to call. Between the trimmed V and J ends, which lost 3 bases and 0 bases, there was a span of 4 bases. The V gene's germline CDR1 is SGHDT and CDR2 YYEEEE. The CDR3 loop spans 13 amino acids. Here the CDR3 reads CASSYGSNQPQHF. CDR3 sequence (DNA): TGTGCCAGCAGCTACGGTAGCAATCAGCCCCAGCATTTT.

V usage is TRBV5-6 and J usage is TRBJ2-7, with no clear D. Germline V gene lookup returns CDR1 SGHDT and CDR2 YYEEEE. This CDR3 region has 14 residues. Deletions cut 0 bases from V and 2 bases from J, with 9 bases between. The CDR3 DNA sequence: TGTGCCAGCAGCTTGGTATGGCGGACCTACGAGCAGTACTTC. Its translation: CASSLVWRTYEQYF.

The chain joins TRBV7-9 to TRBJ1-1, with TRBD1 identical over 7 bases. After removal of 5 bases from V and 2 bases from J, the junction contained 8 bases not matched to a gene. CDR3 length: 15 residues. The germline CDR1 and CDR2 sequences are SEHNR and FQNEAQ (reference sequence). The chain's CDR3 is CASSPKGQTNTEAFF. CDR3 DNA: TGTGCCAGCAGCCCGAAGGGACAGACAAACACTGAAGCTTTCTTT.

J is TRBJ1-6 and V is TRBV4-1, with TRBD1 matching over 8 bases. The CDR3 contains 16 residues. Germline V CDR1 and CDR2: MGHRA, YSYEKL. V lost 0 bases, J lost 7 bases, and 5 bases stayed unmatched. The CDR3 loop reads CASSQDRTGRNSPLHF. Here the CDR3 DNA reads TGCGCCAGCAGCCAAGACCGGACAGGGCGAAATTCACCCCTCCACTTT.

The J gene is TRBJ1-5, the V gene TRBV29-1; D is uncertain. CDR1 is SQVTM, CDR2 ANQGSEA, per germline. Trimming removed 5 bases from V and 1 base from J, with 6 bases in between. CDR3 length: 12 residues. The CDR3 coding sequence is TGCAGCGTTAGAGAGAGCAATCAGCCCCAGCATTTT. The encoded protein is CSVRESNQPQHF. Using reference TRBV29-1 and TRBJ1-5 for the parts outside the CDR3, the full variable domain is SAVISQKPSRDICQRGTSLTIQCQVDSQVTMMFWYRQQPGQSLTLIATANQGSEATYESGFVIDKFPISRPNLTFSTLTVSNMSPEDSSIYLCSVRESNQPQHFGDGTRLSIL.

The chain has TRBV29-1 and TRBJ1-5; D is ambiguous. The CDR3 length is 13 residues. Between the trimmed V and J ends, which lost 6 bases and 4 bases, there was a span of 13 bases. Germline CDR1 reads SQVTM; CDR2 reads ANQGSEA. CDR3 coding DNA: TGCAGCGTCGGTTCCCCCGGTAATCAGCCCCAGCATTTT. Its protein product is CSVGSPGNQPQHF.

This clone showed up just once. The rearrangement links TRBV27 to TRBJ2-1; the D gene is possibly TRBD2 (6 bases). V was clipped by 8 bases and J by 4 bases, with 12 bases between them. CDR1 and CDR2 (germline): MNHEY, SMNVEV (reference sequence). This CDR3 contains 13 residues. DNA of the CDR3: TGTGCCAGCGGGTTCGGGACTTACAATGAGCAGTTCTTC. Its translation is CASGFGTYNEQFF.

In nucleotides, the CDR3 is TGCGCCAGCAGCCTGGAGGGACAGGATACATACCCCCAGCATTTT. It encodes CASSLEGQDTYPQHF. The chain uses TRBV4-1 and TRBJ1-5; TRBD1 aligns across 8 bases. The V gene end was trimmed by 4 bases and the J gene end by 10 bases; junction bases not matched to a gene: 12. Germline V gene sequence: CDR1 MGHRA, CDR2 YSYEKL. The CDR3 totals 15 residues.

CDR3 DNA sequence: TGCGCCAGCAGCCCGTATAGGACCGGCAATCAGCCCCAGCATTTT. Protein: CASSPYRTGNQPQHF. The rearrangement uses TRBV4-1 and TRBJ1-5, with D uncertain. In germline, CDR1 is MGHRA, CDR2 YSYEKL. The V and J ends lost 4 bases and 2 bases respectively, with 12 bases between them. The CDR3 extends over 15 amino acids.

This clone turned up a few times. The rearrangement links TRBV25-1 to TRBJ2-7; TRBD1 might be the D (6 bases). Trimming took off 5 bases at V and 4 bases at J, with 12 bases between the two ends. Germline CDR1 reads MGHDK; CDR2 reads SYGVNS. The CDR3 is made up of 13 amino acids. Written as DNA, the CDR3 is TGTGCCAGCAGTACCACAACAGGGTACGAGCAGTACTTC. This sequence encodes CASSTTTGYEQYF.

The chain is built from TRBV25-1 and TRBJ2-4; D possibly corresponds to TRBD2 (5 bases). The CDR3 is made up of 12 amino acids. In germline, CDR1 is MGHDK, CDR2 SYGVNS. V was pared by 3 bases and J by 13 bases, with 13 bases between. The CDR3 region has the DNA TGTGCCAGCAGTGACTTATTCGGGAAACAGTACTTC. Its translation is CASSDLFGKQYF.

This clone was counted once. The chain combines TRBV7-9 with TRBJ2-1; 12 nucleotides align to TRBD2. The germline V gene has CDR1 SEHNR and CDR2 FQNEAQ (reference sequence). V lost 10 bases, J lost 9 bases, and 13 bases stayed unmatched. This CDR3 is built from 15 residues. The CDR3 coding sequence is TGTGCCAACCCTAGCGGGGGGGCTGGTGTAAGTGAGCAGTTCTTC. Translated, it gives CANPSGGAGVSEQFF.

This chain connects TRBV5-4 to TRBJ1-1, with D unclear. The CDR3 consists of 13 residues. Trimming pared 4 bases from V and 1 base from J, leaving 8 bases between. Germline assignment: CDR1 SGHNT and CDR2 YYREEE (reference sequence). The CDR3 region has the DNA TGTGCCAGCAGCGATACTGGGAACACTGAAGCTTTCTTT. Translation: CASSDTGNTEAFF. The whole variable domain, remainder taken from reference TRBV5-4 and TRBJ1-1, is ETGVTQSPTHLIKTRGQQVTLRCSSQSGHNTVSWYQQALGQGPQFIFQYYREEENGRGNFPPRFSGLQFPNYSSELNVNALELDDSALYLCASSDTGNTEAFFGQGTRLTVV.

This clone appeared a few times. CDR3 coding DNA: TGTGCCAGCCGGAAGGAGCTGAACACTGAAGCTTTCTTT. Its translation is CASRKELNTEAFF. The rearrangement uses TRBV6-6 and TRBJ1-1; D call uncertain. Germline CDR1 MNHNY, CDR2 SVGAGI (reference sequence). This CDR3 contains 13 residues. The germline V and J ends were trimmed by 8 bases and 0 bases, with 10 bases remaining between them.

J is TRBJ2-1 and V is TRBV6-6; TRBD1 might be the D (6 bases). This CDR3 contains 15 residues. Germline CDR1 is MNHNY and CDR2 is SVGAGI (reference sequence). V was trimmed by 8 bases and J by 1 base, leaving 15 bases between them. The CDR3 DNA is TGTGCCAGCTCCCCCTTACAGGGATCCTACAATGAGCAGTTCTTC. This sequence encodes CASSPLQGSYNEQFF.

The genes are TRBV27 and TRBJ2-7; D perhaps matches TRBD2 (6 bases). This CDR3 comprises 12 residues. CDR1 MNHEY and CDR2 SMNVEV come from the germline V gene (reference sequence). V lost 6 bases and J lost 4, with 10 bases in between. The CDR3 DNA is TGTGCCAGCAGCAGGGCGGGGTACGAGCAGTACTTC. This translates into CASSRAGYEQYF.

The chain couples TRBV27 to TRBJ1-2; tentatively, D is TRBD1 (6 bases). The V gene lost 6 bases and the J gene lost 4 bases, with 9 bases spanning the gap. CDR1 MNHEY and CDR2 SMNVEV come from the germline V gene (reference sequence). This CDR3 is 12 amino acids long. CDR3 in amino acids: CASRTGPYGYTF. In DNA form, the CDR3 reads TGTGCCAGCAGGACAGGTCCCTATGGCTACACCTTC.

CDR3: CASSSRSRSTDTQYF. The CDR3 DNA follows: TGTGCCAGCAGTTCCCGTTCTAGGAGCACAGATACGCAGTATTTT. V gene TRBV27 combines with J gene TRBJ2-3; D remains unclear. V lost 4 bases and J 0 bases, leaving 11 bases between the germline ends. Per germline, CDR1 MNHEY and CDR2 SMNVEV (reference sequence). The CDR3 runs 15 residues.

The rearrangement links TRBV27 to TRBJ1-2, with D possibly being TRBD1 (5 bases). Germline lookup yields CDR1 MNHEY and CDR2 SMNVEV (reference sequence). The germline V and J ends were trimmed by 3 bases and 6 bases, with 14 bases remaining between them. The CDR3 sequence is 14 residues long. CDR3 sequence reads: CASSFSAGLDGYTF. CDR3 DNA: TGTGCCAGCAGTTTTTCTGCAGGGTTGGATGGCTACACCTTC.

V and J are TRBV19 and TRBJ1-1, with D perhaps matching TRBD1 (5 bases). Between the trimmed V and J ends, which lost 2 bases and 3 bases, there was a span of 19 bases. Germline-derived CDR1 and CDR2 are LNHDA and SQIVND (reference sequence). The CDR3 length is 17 residues. CDR3 amino acids: CASSISSAGLSYTEAFF. In DNA, the CDR3 is TGTGCCAGTAGTATATCGTCGGCAGGGCTCAGCTACACTGAAGCTTTCTTT.

This clone was seen once. The CDR3 bases are TGTGCCAGCAGCTTAGGTGACACCGGGGAGCTGTTTTTT. Translation gives CASSLGDTGELFF. This chain joins TRBV7-6 and TRBJ2-2; no definite D call. The ends were cut back, 1 base at V and 3 bases at J, with 3 bases in the middle. CDR3 length equals 13 residues. CDR1 is SGHVS, CDR2 FNYEAQ, per germline.

This clone was seen only a few times. The chain joins TRBV4-2 to TRBJ2-2; D is uncertain. The CDR3 loop spans 12 amino acids. Per germline, CDR1 LGHNA and CDR2 YNFKEQ. Trimming cost V 1 base and J 6 bases, with 3 bases left between them. This CDR3 reads CASSQVPGELFF. CDR3 DNA: TGTGCCAGCAGCCAAGTCCCCGGGGAGCTGTTTTTT.

As for this clone: Other DNA sequences in the sample encode the same CDR3. The DNA for the CDR3 is TGCAGCGTTGATTTGGGGTTATATGGCTACACCTTC. This codes for CSVDLGLYGYTF. The rearrangement links TRBV29-1 to TRBJ1-2; D gene unclear. This CDR3 region has 12 residues. The germline V and J ends were trimmed by 3 bases and 5 bases, with 10 bases remaining between them. Germline V gene sequence: CDR1 SQVTM, CDR2 ANQGSEA.